A selection of T cell receptor beta chains follows, all from one sample in a study of T cell repertoires in cytomegalovirus infection. Via MiXCR, TCRdb re-called the reads, giving one row per CDR3 protein. The table includes roughly 720,000 distinct CDR3 sequences, 35% detected once. Input material: PBMCs. These receptors all come from a human donor in good health (CMV status not recorded). Some clones in this sample may be carry-over from other donors' samples. The conserved cysteine and the conserved F or W are not part of the CDR3 here. Each record gives: V gene, CDR3 protein.

TRBV20-1	SARIPGVSYEQY
TRBV4-1	ASSLLTSGIGNEQF
TRBV7-6	ASSHIQGTGYEQY
TRBV20-1	SALGLQGSAYT
TRBV29-1	SVEGAGGDYEQY
TRBV28	ASSWAAGDLTDTQY
TRBV11-2	ASSWFEAAYNEQF
TRBV5-1	ASSLGVMQLNEQF
TRBV12-3/TRBV12-4	ASTPGGSNTGELF
TRBV12-3/TRBV12-4	ASSVSGWGEQY
TRBV28	ASSLRGTGLTNEQY
TRBV6-1	ASSYRSEAF
TRBV6-2/TRBV6-3	AISRTSGEQY
TRBV20-1	SASFFRGQVADNEQF
TRBV14	ASSQDLQSYEQY
TRBV28	ASSPMRLGGADNEQF
TRBV7-2	ASSLARNYGYT
TRBV20-1	SARTGGSNQPQH
TRBV12-3/TRBV12-4	ATVMPGFSGNTIY
TRBV29-1	SVDGSNTGELF
TRBV28	ASSWAGGNQPQH
TRBV6-1	ASSVRDTYYEQY
TRBV12-3/TRBV12-4	ASSDAGTELTDTQY
TRBV7-9	ASRAGTGGYEKLF
TRBV4-2	ASSPAGLTANQPQH